Below are 12 T cell receptor beta chains sequenced from a single sample in a study of spatial heterogeneity in lung cancer. TCRdb reanalysed the 5' RACE reads using MiXCR and keeps one entry per CDR3 protein. Of 12,000 to 15,000 distinct CDR3 sequences detected, around 7.5% appear once; the ten largest clones hold approximately 8.7%. Notes on the study in general: Expanded intratumoral alpha and beta TCR counts tracked tumor mutation counts.

These receptors lack a known antigen. The sample's time point: sample taken at primary tumor resection. The sequences come from lung tumor tissue, collected at surgery. These receptors were taken from a male donor with early-stage non-small cell lung cancer.

With respect to this clonotype: One end of the junction fails to match germline, which may point to a read error. The gene calls are TRBV5-1 and TRBJ2-2; no definite D call. CDR3 size: 12 residues. Germline CDR1 is SGHRS and CDR2 is YFSETQ. As DNA, the CDR3 is TGCGCCTGCAGGTTAAGCTCCGGGGAGCTGTTTTTT. It specifies CACRLSSGELFF. Filled out from reference TRBV5-1 and TRBJ2-2, the complete variable domain reads KAGVTQTPRYLIKTRGQQVTLSCSPISGHRSVSWYQQTPGQGLQFLFEYFSETQRNKGNFPGRFSGRQFSNSRSEMNVSTLELGDSALYLCACRLSSGELFFGEGSRLTVL.

This clonotype was counted many times. The rearrangement joins TRBV29-1 to TRBJ2-2; 10 bases fit TRBD1. The CDR3 runs 14 residues. The V gene end was trimmed by 7 bases and the J gene end by 4 bases; junction bases not matched to a gene: 6. Germline CDR1 is SQVTM and CDR2 is ANQGSEA. In nucleotides, the CDR3 is TGCAGCGCGGACAGGGGGATCGTCACCGGGGAGCTGTTTTTT. Residues: CSADRGIVTGELFF.

This clonotype was seen more than once but under ten times. The chain combines TRBV18 with TRBJ2-3, with D perhaps TRBD2 (5 bases). V was clipped by 6 bases and J by 5 bases, with 9 bases between them. CDR1 and CDR2 from the germline V gene are KGHSH and LQKENI. The CDR3 runs 12 residues. In DNA form, the CDR3 reads TGTGCCAGCTCGGAGGTCTTAGATACGCAGTATTTT. Residues: CASSEVLDTQYF.

This clonotype was observed a handful of times. This sequence joins TRBV5-1 and TRBJ2-1; TRBD1 agrees at 7 bases. The V gene end was trimmed by 4 bases and the J gene end by 7 bases; junction bases not matched to a gene: 14. The CDR3 is 16 amino acids. CDR1 SGHRS and CDR2 YFSETQ come from the germline V gene. CDR3 loop: CASSGFTGAYLNEQFF. The CDR3 DNA sequence: TGCGCCAGCAGCGGGTTTACAGGGGCCTATTTGAATGAGCAGTTCTTC. Using reference TRBV5-1 and TRBJ2-1 for the parts outside the CDR3, the full variable domain is KAGVTQTPRYLIKTRGQQVTLSCSPISGHRSVSWYQQTPGQGLQFLFEYFSETQRNKGNFPGRFSGRQFSNSRSEMNVSTLELGDSALYLCASSGFTGAYLNEQFFGPGTRLTVL.

This clonotype was picked up many times. The chain links TRBV28 to TRBJ1-1; 7 positions match TRBD1. V lost 1 base and J lost 4; bases outside the gene matches: 9. The CDR3 contains 16 residues. CDR1 is MDHEN, CDR2 SYDVKM, per germline. The CDR3 reads CASSLLMGRGGTEAFF. For the CDR3, the DNA is TGTGCCAGCAGTTTATTAATGGGCAGGGGGGGCACTGAAGCTTTCTTT.

As to this clonotype: One end of the junction fails to match germline, which may point to a read error. The chain combines TRBV29-1 with TRBJ1-1, with D perhaps TRBD1 (5 bases). The CDR3 totals 13 residues. From germline, CDR1 is SQVTM and CDR2 ANQGSEA. The CDR3 here is CSVAPRGGTRAIF. As DNA, the CDR3 is TGCAGCGTTGCCCCTCGGGGCGGAACGAGGGCTATCTTT.

This chain joins TRBV4-3 and TRBJ1-5; 7 bases are a match to TRBD1. The CDR3 has 16 residues. Germline V lookup: CDR1 LGHNA, CDR2 YSLEER. J was trimmed by 5 bases and V by 1 base; bases with no gene match: 8. CDR3 loop: CASSQGTGPFYQPQHF. The CDR3 DNA sequence: TGCGCCAGCAGCCAAGGGACAGGACCATTCTATCAGCCCCAGCATTTT.

This clonotype is labeled as medium-sized. The chain employs TRBV5-1 and TRBJ1-2, with D unresolved. This CDR3 is 14 amino acids long. Germline values: CDR1 SGHRS, CDR2 YFSETQ. V was cut by 5 bases and J by 3 bases, with 14 bases left in between. Here the CDR3 DNA reads TGCGCCAGCAGTAGAGGGTCTGCCGACTATGGCTACACCTTC. Translating it yields CASSRGSADYGYTF.

In its sample, this clonotype was seen many times. The rearrangement uses TRBV7-2 and TRBJ2-3; tentative D call: TRBD1 (6 bases). Per the germline V gene, CDR1 is SGHTA and CDR2 is FQGNSA. The CDR3 is 16 residues long. V lost 5 bases and J lost 4, with 19 bases in between. The CDR3 protein is CASSRQPLGGADTQYF. CDR3 nucleotides: TGTGCCAGCAGCCGCCAACCGTTAGGGGGTGCAGATACGCAGTATTTT.

The chain has TRBV29-1 and TRBJ2-5, with D tentatively TRBD1 (5 bases). Germline values: CDR1 SQVTM, CDR2 ANQGSEA. CDR3 length: 13 amino acids. Trimming removed 3 bases from V and 1 base from J, with 9 bases in between. The DNA of the CDR3 is TGCAGCGTTGAGAAAGGGGCCCAAGAGACCCAGTACTTC. This translates into CSVEKGAQETQYF.

This clonotype has a handful of counts. The chain has TRBV18 and TRBJ2-7; D gene uncertain. Trimming removed 6 bases from V and 7 bases from J, with 7 bases in between. The CDR3 is 10 amino acids. Germline V lookup: CDR1 KGHSH, CDR2 LQKENI. The CDR3 DNA is TGTGCCAGCTCCCTTTGGGAGCAGTACGTC. Amino acids: CASSLWEQYV.

In this sample, this clonotype turned up many times. The V gene is TRBV3-1, the J gene TRBJ2-3, with D perhaps TRBD1 or TRBD2 (6 bases each). Looked up from germline, CDR1 is LGHDT and CDR2 is YNNKEL (reference sequence). The length of the CDR3 is 14 residues. V was trimmed by 4 bases and J by 4 bases, leaving 12 bases between them. This CDR3 is CASSRRGASDTQYF. In nucleotides, the CDR3 is TGTGCCAGCAGCCGGAGGGGGGCATCAGATACGCAGTATTTT.